The 8 T cell receptor beta chains below were found in one sample sequenced in a study of cytomegalovirus exposure and HLA in healthy donors. Researchers ran the PCR with 60 Vbeta and 13 Jbeta primers. The repertoire was sequenced with immunoSEQ multiplex PCR; TCRdb's copy has only in-frame clones and lacks some. The sample gives roughly 130,000 clones, more than 60% of which show up once; approximately 6.5% is in the top ten. Material: PBMCs. The origin of the receptors is a woman aged 55-70 years in good health and CMV-seronegative.

There are a few counts of this clone. The rearrangement links TRBV19 to TRBJ1-2; 8 bases map to TRBD1. This CDR3 contains 13 residues. CDR1 and CDR2 from the germline V gene are LNHDA and SQIVND (reference sequence). V gave up 5 bases and J gave up 8 bases; unmatched junction bases: 7. CDR3 sequence reads: CASSPDRGRGYTF. The CDR3 nucleotides read TGTGCCAGTAGTCCCGACAGGGGACGAGGCTACACCTTC.

This clone was found a few times. The chain is built from TRBV10-3 and TRBJ2-5; 7 bases line up with TRBD1. This CDR3 has 15 residues. CDR1 is ENHRY and CDR2 is SYGVKD in the germline V gene. V trimming: 3 bases; J trimming: 7 bases; junction bases outside the gene matches: 11. The DNA for the CDR3 is TGTGCCATCAGTGATGACAGGGCACCTAGTGGGACCCAGTACTTC. Translating it yields CAISDDRAPSGTQYF.

The chain joins TRBV5-4 to TRBJ2-5; 10 bases are shared with TRBD2. CDR1 is SGHNT and CDR2 is YYREEE in the germline V gene (reference sequence). V dropped 4 bases and J dropped 5; count of bases not matched to a gene: 11. The CDR3 runs 16 residues. The CDR3 here is CASSRGPSGGGETQYF. The DNA for the CDR3 is TGTGCCAGCAGCAGGGGTCCTAGCGGGGGTGGGGAGACCCAGTACTTC.

The chain is built from TRBV7-9 and TRBJ2-3, with D maybe TRBD2 (5 bases). With 0 bases removed from V and 5 bases from J, the gap between germline ends came to 6 bases. CDR1 is SEHNR and CDR2 is FQNEAQ in the germline V gene (reference sequence). The CDR3 has 13 amino acids. As DNA, the CDR3 is TGTGCCAGCAGCTTAGCGGGAGTAGATACGCAGTATTTT. This codes for CASSLAGVDTQYF.

The chain joins TRBV29-1 to TRBJ2-1, with 8 bases identical to TRBD2. This CDR3 comprises 13 residues. Germline trimming cut 6 bases from V and 9 bases from J; bases unmatched to any gene: 10. Germline-derived CDR1 and CDR2 are SQVTM and ANQGSEA. The CDR3 loop reads CSVRTGGVGEQFF. Written as DNA, the CDR3 is TGCAGCGTGCGAACCGGGGGGGTAGGTGAGCAGTTCTTC.

This rearrangement joins TRBV4-2 to TRBJ2-3; 13 bases line up with TRBD2. Germline CDR1 and CDR2: LGHNA and YNFKEQ. This CDR3 has 16 residues. V was clipped by 5 bases and J by 5 bases; unmatched bases: 7. The chain's CDR3 is CASSSRLAGGVDTQYF. CDR3 nucleotides: TGTGCCAGCAGCAGCCGACTAGCGGGAGGTGTAGATACGCAGTATTTT.

The chain couples TRBV7-2 to TRBJ1-4; tentatively, D is TRBD1 (6 bases). Germline V gene sequence: CDR1 SGHTA, CDR2 FQGNSA. CDR3 size: 15 residues. The germline V and J ends were trimmed by 1 base and 0 bases, with 6 bases remaining between them. For the CDR3, the DNA is TGTGCCAGCAGCTTAGGGACAGCAACTAATGAAAAACTGTTTTTT. Amino acids: CASSLGTATNEKLFF. Combining the CDR3 with reference TRBV7-2 and TRBJ1-4 gives the whole variable domain GAGVSQSPSNKVTEKGKDVELRCDPISGHTALYWYRQSLGQGLEFLIYFQGNSAPDKSGLPSDRFSAERTGGSVSTLTIQRTQQEDSAVYLCASSLGTATNEKLFFGSGTQLSVL.

The V and J genes are TRBV19 and TRBJ1-3, with TRBD1 identical over 10 bases. V lost 6 bases, J lost 2 bases, and 1 base stayed unmatched. This CDR3 contains 14 residues. From germline, CDR1 is LNHDA and CDR2 SQIVND (reference sequence). The DNA for the CDR3 is TGTGCCAGTAGGGGACAGGGGACTGGAAACACCATATATTTT. Its translation: CASRGQGTGNTIYF.